This T cell receptor beta chain is drawn from a study of vaccination effects on CD4 cells after COVID-19. Study-level information: From a couple of convalescent patients, samples were taken 16 days and one week before vaccination.

ViraFEST assay sequencing came after antigen-specific CD4+ T cells were expanded with viral peptide pools. With roughly 10 days of culture completed, CD4+ T cells were isolated. This person caught SARS-CoV-2 sometime from March to December 2020, and PCR testing confirmed the infection. The CDR3 extends over 16 amino acids. The V segment lost 1 base and the J segment 1 base; nucleotides outside the gene matches: 7. From germline, CDR1 is LNHNV and CDR2 YYDKDF (reference sequence). Of note for this clone: The antigen remains unidentified.

General study findings and limits: Clones from infection and from vaccination both contracted markedly late after vaccination.

TCRdb's table, derived via immunoSEQ multiplex PCR, lists solely in-frame clones and lacks some. This table holds more than 20,000 clones, 75% to 85% found once. This material consisted of CD4+ T cells from PBMCs cultured with a peptide pool, taken before COVID-19 vaccination. The receptor's source is a human donor who had a prior SARS-CoV-2 infection. The chain recombines TRBV15 with TRBJ2-7; TRBD2 agrees at 7 bases. Here the CDR3 reads CATSRGVSGASYEQYF. Written as DNA, the CDR3 is TGTGCCACCAGCAGAGGCGTCAGCGGGGCTTCCTACGAGCAGTACTTC.